The rows below give T cell receptor beta chains drawn from one sample of a study of blood T cells in healthy people across ages. TCRdb itself ran the 5' RACE reads through MiXCR, one entry per CDR3 protein. The sample records roughly 500,000 distinct CDR3 sequences, more than 20% being singletons. These data were likewise used in another study, on T cells of mothers and their children.

The specimen was blood. The receptors here all came from a boy under 18 in good health. Each CDR3 is given with its conserved first and last residue. Fields, in order: clone size, V gene, J gene, D gene, CDR3 protein, CDR3 DNA. A D gene is named only where the DNA matches it firmly. Size tells how often a clone was seen (once, few, many) or the class of an expanded clone, and some rows leave it out.

clone size: -; V gene: TRBV15; J gene: TRBJ2-1; D gene: -; CDR3 protein: CATSRIPSDYSYNEQFF; CDR3 DNA: TGTGCCACCAGCAGGATCCCTAGCGACTACTCCTACAATGAGCAGTTCTTC
clone size: -; V gene: TRBV11-2; J gene: TRBJ1-1; D gene: TRBD1; CDR3 protein: CASSFYDRAEAFF; CDR3 DNA: TGTGCCAGCAGCTTCTATGACAGGGCTGAAGCTTTCTTT
clone size: -; V gene: TRBV5-6; J gene: TRBJ1-5; D gene: TRBD1; CDR3 protein: CASSLGNRGYQPQHF; CDR3 DNA: TGTGCCAGCAGCTTGGGGAACAGGGGGTATCAGCCCCAGCATTTT
clone size: -; V gene: TRBV20-1; J gene: TRBJ2-5; D gene: TRBD1; CDR3 protein: CSAYDRGQETQYF; CDR3 DNA: TGCAGTGCGTATGACAGGGGGCAAGAGACCCAGTACTTC
clone size: -; V gene: TRBV4-1; J gene: TRBJ2-7; D gene: TRBD1; CDR3 protein: CASSLLTGTGVSYEQYF; CDR3 DNA: TGCGCCAGCAGCCTCCTGACCGGGACAGGGGTGTCCTACGAGCAGTACTTC
clone size: few; V gene: TRBV23-1; J gene: TRBJ2-1; D gene: -; CDR3 protein: CASSPGVTYNEQFF; CDR3 DNA: TGCGCCAGCAGTCCGGGGGTCACTTACAATGAGCAGTTCTTC
clone size: few; V gene: TRBV12-3/TRBV12-4; J gene: TRBJ2-7; D gene: -; CDR3 protein: CASSPQGPSYEQYF; CDR3 DNA: TGTGCCAGCAGTCCGCAGGGGCCGTCCTACGAGCAGTACTTC
clone size: -; V gene: TRBV6-2/TRBV6-3; J gene: TRBJ2-3; D gene: -; CDR3 protein: CASRQRWGHSDTQYF; CDR3 DNA: TGTGCCAGCAGGCAACGATGGGGACACAGCGATACGCAGTATTTT
clone size: few; V gene: TRBV15; J gene: TRBJ2-7; D gene: -; CDR3 protein: CATSREERRGGYEQYF; CDR3 DNA: TGTGCCACCAGCAGAGAGGAACGTCGAGGGGGCTACGAGCAGTACTTC
clone size: few; V gene: TRBV6-4; J gene: TRBJ2-4; D gene: -; CDR3 protein: CASSESGAKNIQYF; CDR3 DNA: TGTGCCAGCAGTGAGAGTGGAGCCAAAAACATTCAGTACTTC
clone size: few; V gene: TRBV12-3/TRBV12-4; J gene: TRBJ2-5; D gene: -; CDR3 protein: CASAGALQETQYF; CDR3 DNA: TGTGCCTCCGCAGGGGCACTTCAAGAGACCCAGTACTTC
clone size: few; V gene: TRBV29-1; J gene: TRBJ2-7; D gene: -; CDR3 protein: CSVVSSTGSHEQYF; CDR3 DNA: TGCAGCGTTGTGTCGTCGACAGGCTCCCACGAGCAGTACTTC
clone size: few; V gene: TRBV7-8; J gene: TRBJ1-2; D gene: TRBD1; CDR3 protein: CASSRGTGPYGYTF; CDR3 DNA: TGTGCCAGCAGTCGAGGGACAGGGCCCTATGGCTACACCTTC
clone size: -; V gene: TRBV7-9; J gene: TRBJ2-3; D gene: -; CDR3 protein: CASSSSTDVVTDTQYF; CDR3 DNA: TGTGCCAGCAGCTCGTCGACTGACGTGGTCACAGATACGCAGTATTTT
clone size: few; V gene: TRBV12-3/TRBV12-4; J gene: TRBJ2-5; D gene: -; CDR3 protein: CASSLDSPETQYF; CDR3 DNA: TGTGCCAGCAGTCTGGACAGCCCGGAGACCCAGTACTTC
clone size: once; V gene: TRBV20-1; J gene: TRBJ2-2; D gene: TRBD2; CDR3 protein: CSAGGGNTGELFF; CDR3 DNA: TGCAGTGCCGGGGGGGGGAACACCGGGGAGCTGTTTTTT
clone size: few; V gene: TRBV7-2; J gene: TRBJ2-2; D gene: TRBD1; CDR3 protein: CASSFGGTGNTGELFF; CDR3 DNA: TGTGCCAGCAGCTTCGGTGGGACAGGCAACACCGGGGAGCTGTTTTTT
clone size: -; V gene: TRBV7-2; J gene: TRBJ1-4; D gene: -; CDR3 protein: CASSPGTNGHEKLFF; CDR3 DNA: TGTGCCAGCAGTCCCGGGACGAACGGTCATGAAAAACTGTTTTTT
clone size: -; V gene: TRBV5-6; J gene: TRBJ2-1; D gene: -; CDR3 protein: CASSLYGRLFSYNEQFF; CDR3 DNA: TGTGCCAGCAGCTTGTATGGGAGACTTTTCTCCTACAATGAGCAGTTCTTC
clone size: -; V gene: TRBV7-2; J gene: TRBJ1-2; D gene: -; CDR3 protein: CASSLSGGGDGYTF; CDR3 DNA: TGTGCCAGCAGCTTATCGGGCGGAGGGGATGGCTACACCTTC
clone size: -; V gene: TRBV28; J gene: TRBJ2-3; D gene: -; CDR3 protein: CASRLAVDTQYF; CDR3 DNA: TGTGCCAGCAGACTAGCCGTAGATACGCAGTATTTT
clone size: -; V gene: TRBV28; J gene: TRBJ2-5; D gene: -; CDR3 protein: CASSLPSLETQYF; CDR3 DNA: TGTGCCAGCAGTTTACCCTCGCTAGAGACCCAGTACTTC
clone size: -; V gene: TRBV5-1; J gene: TRBJ2-7; D gene: -; CDR3 protein: CASSLEGTYAYEQYF; CDR3 DNA: TGCGCCAGCAGCTTGGAAGGCACCTATGCCTACGAGCAGTACTTC
clone size: -; V gene: TRBV7-2; J gene: TRBJ2-7; D gene: TRBD1; CDR3 protein: CASSSLTGTGPSYEQHF; CDR3 DNA: TGTGCCAGCAGCTCCCTAACAGGGACAGGTCCTTCCTACGAGCAGCACTTC
clone size: many; V gene: TRBV6-2/TRBV6-3; J gene: TRBJ2-7; D gene: -; CDR3 protein: CASSGFSEQYF; CDR3 DNA: TGTGCCAGCAGTGGATTCTCCGAGCAGTACTTC
clone size: few; V gene: TRBV12-3/TRBV12-4; J gene: TRBJ1-2; D gene: -; CDR3 protein: CASSGGGWDRNYGYTF; CDR3 DNA: TGTGCCAGCAGTGGGGGGGGTTGGGACCGAAACTATGGCTACACCTTC
clone size: few; V gene: TRBV9; J gene: TRBJ2-5; D gene: TRBD1; CDR3 protein: CASSVSGQGAEQTQYF; CDR3 DNA: TGTGCCAGCAGCGTATCCGGACAGGGGGCGGAACAGACCCAGTACTTC
clone size: few; V gene: TRBV2; J gene: TRBJ2-2; D gene: TRBD2; CDR3 protein: CASSQTGLAGGTGELFF; CDR3 DNA: TGTGCCAGCAGTCAAACGGGACTAGCGGGGGGCACCGGGGAGCTGTTTTTT
clone size: -; V gene: TRBV20-1; J gene: TRBJ2-7; D gene: TRBD1; CDR3 protein: CSATSRDSSYEQYF; CDR3 DNA: TGCAGTGCTACTAGCAGGGACAGCTCCTACGAGCAGTACTTC
clone size: -; V gene: TRBV3-1; J gene: TRBJ2-7; D gene: TRBD1; CDR3 protein: CASSQRGQSYEQYF; CDR3 DNA: TGTGCCAGCAGCCAAAGGGGACAGTCCTACGAGCAGTACTTC
clone size: few; V gene: TRBV29-1; J gene: TRBJ2-5; D gene: -; CDR3 protein: CSVESSYNEQSF; CDR3 DNA: TGCAGCGTTGAATCCAGCTACAATGAGCAGTCCTTC
clone size: -; V gene: TRBV4-3; J gene: TRBJ1-2; D gene: -; CDR3 protein: CASSQDGGGHKANYGYTF; CDR3 DNA: TGCGCCAGCAGCCAAGACGGTGGGGGCCACAAAGCTAACTATGGCTACACCTTC
clone size: -; V gene: TRBV6-6; J gene: TRBJ2-4; D gene: -; CDR3 protein: CASSRQEKRENIRYF; CDR3 DNA: TGTGCCAGCAGTCGACAGGAGAAACGCGAAAACATTCGGTACTTC
clone size: many; V gene: TRBV13; J gene: TRBJ1-1; D gene: -; CDR3 protein: CASSLGMDSVGLAFF; CDR3 DNA: TGTGCCAGCAGCTTAGGGATGGACTCCGTCGGGTTGGCTTTCTTT
clone size: few; V gene: TRBV4-3; J gene: TRBJ2-4; D gene: TRBD2; CDR3 protein: CASSQDRGLGRGLAKNIQYF; CDR3 DNA: TGCGCCAGCAGCCAAGATAGAGGACTAGGAAGGGGACTAGCCAAAAACATTCAGTACTTC
clone size: once; V gene: TRBV27; J gene: TRBJ1-2; D gene: TRBD1; CDR3 protein: CASSSTGGHYGYTF; CDR3 DNA: TGTGCCAGCAGTTCAACAGGGGGCCATTATGGCTACACCTTC
clone size: -; V gene: TRBV7-3; J gene: TRBJ2-1; D gene: TRBD2; CDR3 protein: CASSLTGGGNEQFF; CDR3 DNA: TGTGCCAGCAGCTTGACTGGGGGGGGTAATGAGCAGTTCTTC
clone size: -; V gene: TRBV14; J gene: TRBJ2-1; D gene: -; CDR3 protein: CASSQGLGGQNNEQFF; CDR3 DNA: TGTGCCAGCAGCCAAGGCTTAGGGGGGCAAAACAATGAGCAGTTCTTC
clone size: -; V gene: TRBV4-3; J gene: TRBJ1-3; D gene: TRBD1; CDR3 protein: CASSQDWTGGNTIYF; CDR3 DNA: TGCGCCAGCAGCCAAGACTGGACAGGGGGAAACACCATATATTTT
clone size: few; V gene: TRBV7-2; J gene: TRBJ1-5; D gene: -; CDR3 protein: CASSLAGERSQPQHF; CDR3 DNA: TGTGCCAGCAGCTTAGCTGGGGAGAGAAGTCAGCCCCAGCATTTT
clone size: few; V gene: TRBV28; J gene: TRBJ2-3; D gene: TRBD2; CDR3 protein: CASSPPGLADTDTQYF; CDR3 DNA: TGTGCCAGCAGTCCCCCTGGACTAGCGGACACAGATACGCAGTATTTT
clone size: -; V gene: TRBV28; J gene: TRBJ2-1; D gene: TRBD1; CDR3 protein: CASSLPGQGNNEQFF; CDR3 DNA: TGTGCCAGCAGTCTGCCGGGACAGGGAAACAATGAGCAGTTCTTC
clone size: -; V gene: TRBV7-6; J gene: TRBJ2-1; D gene: -; CDR3 protein: CASSHQRTAYNEQFF; CDR3 DNA: TGTGCCAGCAGCCATCAGCGAACTGCCTACAATGAGCAGTTCTTC
clone size: many; V gene: TRBV29-1; J gene: TRBJ2-7; D gene: TRBD2; CDR3 protein: CSVRTSGRDEQYF; CDR3 DNA: TGCAGCGTTAGGACTAGCGGGAGAGACGAGCAGTACTTC
clone size: -; V gene: TRBV4-3; J gene: TRBJ2-1; D gene: -; CDR3 protein: CASSHDPHHNDETGDNEQFF; CDR3 DNA: TGCGCCAGCAGCCACGACCCACACCACAATGACGAGACCGGGGACAATGAGCAGTTCTTC
clone size: -; V gene: TRBV28; J gene: TRBJ2-3; D gene: -; CDR3 protein: CASSLGRSTDTQYF; CDR3 DNA: TGTGCCAGCAGTCTCGGACGGAGCACAGATACGCAGTATTTT
clone size: -; V gene: TRBV20-1; J gene: TRBJ1-3; D gene: -; CDR3 protein: CSAREAGGNTIYF; CDR3 DNA: TGCAGTGCTAGAGAGGCTGGCGGAAACACCATATATTTT
clone size: few; V gene: TRBV12-3/TRBV12-4; J gene: TRBJ2-7; D gene: TRBD1; CDR3 protein: CASSQGTGGQYF; CDR3 DNA: TGTGCCAGCAGTCAAGGGACAGGCGGCCAGTACTTC
clone size: many; V gene: TRBV29-1; J gene: TRBJ2-7; D gene: TRBD1; CDR3 protein: CSAQGQGAYEQYF; CDR3 DNA: TGCAGCGCTCAGGGACAGGGGGCGTACGAGCAGTACTTC
clone size: few; V gene: TRBV29-1; J gene: TRBJ2-6; D gene: -; CDR3 protein: CSVLSGANALTF; CDR3 DNA: TGCAGCGTTTTATCTGGGGCCAACGCCCTGACTTTC
clone size: -; V gene: TRBV4-1; J gene: TRBJ1-4; D gene: -; CDR3 protein: CASSQGRGFTTNEKLFF; CDR3 DNA: TGCGCCAGCAGCCAAGGACGGGGGTTCACAACTAATGAAAAACTGTTTTTT